This T cell receptor (beta chain) was identified during a study of T cell responses to AZD1222 COVID-19 vaccine. Overall study: Pooling was applied to second doses at about 4 or about 12 weeks. Overall study results and limits: Rises in breadth and depth of Spike-specific TCRs came after two AZD1222 doses.

The repertoire was sequenced with immunoSEQ multiplex PCR; TCRdb's copy has only in-frame clones and lacks some. This table holds approximately 190,000 clones, roughly 93% found once. The germline gives CDR1 SGDLS, CDR2 YYNGEE. Trimming cost V 4 bases and J 4 bases; bases outside gene matches: 7. The CDR3 has 15 residues. With respect to this clone: Its antigen is not identified.

The rearrangement links TRBV9 to TRBJ1-2, with 10 bases fitting TRBD1. Sequenced material: peripheral blood, taken on day 0 of AZD1222 vaccination. This receptor was identified in an adult in good health. The CDR3 reads CASSPGQGTLYGYTF. The CDR3 DNA is TGTGCCAGCAGCCCGGGACAGGGGACCCTCTATGGCTACACCTTC.